This TCR beta chain was identified during a study of molecular identifiers for immune sequencing clone quantification. Trimming at V came to 2 bases and at J to 6 bases, leaving 1 base not matched to a gene. Germline V gene sequence: CDR1 MNHEY, CDR2 SVGEGT. CDR3 length equals 15 residues. MiXCR, run by TCRdb on the PCR reads, gives a single entry per CDR3 protein. The sample includes roughly 100,000 distinct CDR3 sequences, around 30% of them seen just once. The sample was naive CD8+ T cells from blood, with Jurkat cell RNA spiked in. Documented subset: FACS-sorted CD8+CD4-CCR7+CD45RA+ naive T cells. The origin of this receptor is a human donor in good health. Some libraries in this study had Jurkat cell RNA spiked in. The V call is TRBV6-2 or TRBV6-3, the J call TRBJ2-1; 13 bases are a match to TRBD2. CDR3 sequence (DNA): TGTGCCAGCAGTTACGGGACTAGCGGGATCAATGAGCAGTTCTTC. Encoded protein: CASSYGTSGINEQFF.